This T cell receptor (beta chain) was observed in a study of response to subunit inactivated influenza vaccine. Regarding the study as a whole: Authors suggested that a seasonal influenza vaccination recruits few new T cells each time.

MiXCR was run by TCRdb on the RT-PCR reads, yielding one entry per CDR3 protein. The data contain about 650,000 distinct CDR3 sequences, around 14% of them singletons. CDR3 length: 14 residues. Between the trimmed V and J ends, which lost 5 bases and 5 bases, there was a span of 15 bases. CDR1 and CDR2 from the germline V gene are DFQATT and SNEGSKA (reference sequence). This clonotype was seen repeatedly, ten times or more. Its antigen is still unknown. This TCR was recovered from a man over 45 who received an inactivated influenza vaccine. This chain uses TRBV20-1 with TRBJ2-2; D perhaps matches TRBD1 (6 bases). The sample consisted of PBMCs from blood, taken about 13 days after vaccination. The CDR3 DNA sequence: TGCAGTGCTCCGCAGGGGTTCAGGACCGGGGAGCTGTTTTTT. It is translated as CSAPQGFRTGELFF.